The sequence of this T cell receptor (beta chain) was determined in a study of blood T cell repertoires in COVID-19. V was clipped by 6 bases and J by 5 bases; unmatched bases: 4. Looked up from germline, CDR1 is LNHDA and CDR2 is SQIVND (reference sequence). The CDR3 runs to 12 residues. The table came from immunoSEQ multiplex PCR; TCRdb's copy has only in-frame clones and leaves some out. In the table there are about 480,000 clones, 80% to 90% of which are singletons. The receptor comes from a man between 18 and 29 years old with COVID-19, enrolled during active disease. The sequenced sample consisted of peripheral blood. The chain carries TRBV19 and TRBJ2-7; 7 bases are a match to TRBD1. The DNA of the CDR3 is TGTGCCAGTAGCCTGACAGGGAACGAGCAGTACTTC. This encodes CASSLTGNEQYF.